Listed here are 8 T cell receptor beta chains from one sample, sequenced in a study of identical twins. TCRdb recomputed calls from the 5' RACE reads with MiXCR, one row per CDR3 protein. The table lists roughly 200,000 distinct CDR3 sequences, about 16% of them singletons. This sample was shared with a second study, whose subject was T cells expressing NK-cell markers.

Sequenced material: CD8+ T cells sorted from blood. The receptors were gathered from a young woman in good health.

This clonotype was seen more than once but under ten times. This chain joins TRBV7-2 and TRBJ1-1; the D gene is possibly TRBD1 (5 bases). The CDR3 spans 14 residues. Germline values: CDR1 SGHTA, CDR2 FQGNSA. With 0 bases removed from V and 4 bases from J, the gap between germline ends came to 9 bases. The CDR3 region is CASSLALGGTEAFF. The CDR3 bases are TGTGCCAGCAGCTTAGCGTTGGGGGGCACTGAAGCTTTCTTT.

This chain joins TRBV30 and TRBJ1-2, with D unresolved. The V gene's germline CDR1 is GTSNPN and CDR2 SVGIG (reference sequence). CDR3 length: 11 amino acids. The V and J ends lost 0 bases and 8 bases respectively, with 7 bases between them. The CDR3 region is CAWSVVGGYTF. As DNA, the CDR3 is TGTGCCTGGAGTGTTGTGGGCGGCTACACCTTC.

The chain has TRBV11-2 and TRBJ2-5; 12 bases fit TRBD2. Germline loops: CDR1 SGHAT, CDR2 FQNNGV. Losses at the gene ends were 2 bases for V and 3 bases for J; bases not matched to a gene: 7. This CDR3 comprises 17 residues. As DNA, the CDR3 is TGTGCCAGCAGCTTAAACATTGGACTAGCGGGGAAAGAGACCCAGTACTTC. Amino acids: CASSLNIGLAGKETQYF.

The table lists this clonotype with many counts. This chain connects TRBV29-1 to TRBJ2-7, with D maybe TRBD1 (7 bases). This CDR3 has 13 amino acids. Per the germline V gene, CDR1 is SQVTM and CDR2 is ANQGSEA. V lost 7 bases to trimming and J lost 0 bases, with 13 bases between them. CDR3 loop: CSGGAGGSYEQYF. In DNA form, the CDR3 reads TGCAGCGGGGGGGCAGGGGGCTCCTACGAGCAGTACTTC.

A few counts support this clonotype. CDR3: CASSLGGGHTDTQYF. In DNA, the CDR3 is TGTGCCAGCAGCTTGGGAGGGGGGCACACAGATACGCAGTATTTT. The chain joins TRBV7-6 to TRBJ2-3; the D gene is possibly TRBD2 (7 bases). V was cut by 3 bases and J by 2 bases, with 12 bases left in between. The germline CDR1 and CDR2 sequences are SGHVS and FNYEAQ. The length of the CDR3 is 15 residues.

This clonotype was detected a few times. This sequence joins TRBV11-2 and TRBJ2-5; 8 nucleotides align to TRBD1. This CDR3 is 16 amino acids long. V lost 1 base and J lost 5; bases outside the gene matches: 9. Germline lookup yields CDR1 SGHAT and CDR2 FQNNGV. The CDR3 DNA reads as TGTGCCAGCAGCTTAGGTGACAGGGGCCTTGGGGAGACCCAGTACTTC. Translated, it gives CASSLGDRGLGETQYF.

This clonotype ranks as medium-sized. This chain joins TRBV20-1 and TRBJ2-4; D is unresolved. Trimming took 6 bases from V and 2 from J, leaving 8 bases between them. The CDR3 runs to 12 residues. Germline V gene data show CDR1 as DFQATT and CDR2 as SNEGSKA (reference sequence). Written as DNA, the CDR3 is TGCAGTGCACCGTATTCCAAAAACATTCAGTACTTC. This sequence encodes CSAPYSKNIQYF.

The V call is TRBV12-3 or TRBV12-4, the J call TRBJ2-1; TRBD1 matches 8 bases. With V trimmed by 6 bases and J by 9 bases, 7 bases remained unmatched. The CDR3 runs 13 residues. The DNA of the CDR3 is TGTGCCAGCAGCCCACAGGGGGTGGGTGAGCAGTTCTTC. Translation gives CASSPQGVGEQFF.